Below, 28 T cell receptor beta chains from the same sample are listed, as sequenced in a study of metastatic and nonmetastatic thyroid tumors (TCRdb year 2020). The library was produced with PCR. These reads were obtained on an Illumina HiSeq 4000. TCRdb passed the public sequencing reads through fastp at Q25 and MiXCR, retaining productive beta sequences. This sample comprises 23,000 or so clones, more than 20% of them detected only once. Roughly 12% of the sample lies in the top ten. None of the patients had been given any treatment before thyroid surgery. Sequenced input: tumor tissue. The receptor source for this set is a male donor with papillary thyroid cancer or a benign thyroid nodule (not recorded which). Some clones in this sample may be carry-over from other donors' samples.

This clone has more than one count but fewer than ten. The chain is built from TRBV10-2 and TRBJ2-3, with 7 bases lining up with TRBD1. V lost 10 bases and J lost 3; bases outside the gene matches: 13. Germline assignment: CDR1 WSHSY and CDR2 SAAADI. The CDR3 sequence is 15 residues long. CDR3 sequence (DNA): TGCGCCACCGCCCGGGACAGTGGAGGAACAGATACGCAGTATTTT. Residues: CATARDSGGTDTQYF.

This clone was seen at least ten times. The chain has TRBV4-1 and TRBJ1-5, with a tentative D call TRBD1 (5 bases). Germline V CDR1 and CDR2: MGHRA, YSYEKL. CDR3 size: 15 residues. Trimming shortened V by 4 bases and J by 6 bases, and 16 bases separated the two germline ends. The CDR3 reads CASSPVSWGGQPQHF. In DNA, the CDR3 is TGCGCCAGCAGCCCCGTTTCCTGGGGCGGTCAGCCCCAGCATTTT.

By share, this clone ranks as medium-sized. The CDR3 DNA follows: TGTGCCAGCAGCTTAGTTGAGCAGGGGGCGTTTTATGAGCAGTTCTTC. As protein: CASSLVEQGAFYEQFF. The chain links TRBV7-2 to TRBJ2-1, with 8 nucleotides matching TRBD1. The CDR3 is 16 residues long. The V gene's germline CDR1 is SGHTA and CDR2 FQGNSA. V gave up 1 base and J gave up 8 bases; unmatched junction bases: 10.

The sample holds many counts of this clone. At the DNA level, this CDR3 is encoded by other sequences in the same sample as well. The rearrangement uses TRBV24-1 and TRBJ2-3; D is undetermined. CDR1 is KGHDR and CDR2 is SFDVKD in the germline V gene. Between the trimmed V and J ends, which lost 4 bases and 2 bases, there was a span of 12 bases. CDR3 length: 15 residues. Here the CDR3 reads CATSDSWRTTDTQYF. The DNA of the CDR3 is TGTGCCACCAGTGACTCCTGGCGGACCACAGATACGCAGTATTTT.

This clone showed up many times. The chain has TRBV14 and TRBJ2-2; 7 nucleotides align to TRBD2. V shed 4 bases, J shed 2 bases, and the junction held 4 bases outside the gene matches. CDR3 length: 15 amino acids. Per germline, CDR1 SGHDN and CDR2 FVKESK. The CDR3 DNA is TGTGCCAGCAGCCTATTGGGACTAAACACCGGGGAGCTGTTTTTT. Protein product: CASSLLGLNTGELFF.

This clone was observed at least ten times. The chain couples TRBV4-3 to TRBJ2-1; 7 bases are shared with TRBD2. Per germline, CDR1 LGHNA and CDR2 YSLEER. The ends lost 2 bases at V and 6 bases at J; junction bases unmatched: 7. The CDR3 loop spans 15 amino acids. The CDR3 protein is CASSQQRGISNEQFF. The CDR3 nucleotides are TGCGCCAGCAGCCAACAGCGGGGCATAAGCAATGAGCAGTTCTTC.

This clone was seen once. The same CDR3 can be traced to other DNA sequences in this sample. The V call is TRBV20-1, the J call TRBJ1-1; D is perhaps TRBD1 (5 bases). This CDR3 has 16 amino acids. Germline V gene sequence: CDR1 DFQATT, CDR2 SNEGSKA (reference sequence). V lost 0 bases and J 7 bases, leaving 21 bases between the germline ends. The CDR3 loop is CSARDSGGGAGIEAFF. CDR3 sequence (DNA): TGCAGTGCTAGAGATTCTGGGGGGGGTGCTGGTATTGAAGCTTTCTTT.

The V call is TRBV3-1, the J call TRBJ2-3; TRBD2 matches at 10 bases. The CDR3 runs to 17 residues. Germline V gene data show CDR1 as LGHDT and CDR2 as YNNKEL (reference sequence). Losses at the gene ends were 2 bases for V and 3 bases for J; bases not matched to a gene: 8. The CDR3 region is CASSQWSSGRGTDTQYF. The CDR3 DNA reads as TGTGCCAGCAGCCAATGGTCGAGCGGGAGGGGGACAGATACGCAGTATTTT.

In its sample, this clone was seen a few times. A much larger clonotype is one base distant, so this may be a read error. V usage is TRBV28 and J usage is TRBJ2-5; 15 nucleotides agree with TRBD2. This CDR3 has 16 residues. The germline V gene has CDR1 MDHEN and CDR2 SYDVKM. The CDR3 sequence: CASVPGLAGGQETKYF. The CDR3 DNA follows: TGTGCCAGCGTTCCGGGACTAGCGGGAGGACAGGAGACCAAGTACTTC. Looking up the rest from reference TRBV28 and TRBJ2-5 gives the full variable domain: DVKVTQSSRYLVKRTGEKVFLECVQDMDHENMFWYRQDPGLGLRLIYFSYDVKMKEKGDIPEGYSVSREKKERFSLILESASTNQTSMYLCASVPGLAGGQETKYFGPGTRLLVL.

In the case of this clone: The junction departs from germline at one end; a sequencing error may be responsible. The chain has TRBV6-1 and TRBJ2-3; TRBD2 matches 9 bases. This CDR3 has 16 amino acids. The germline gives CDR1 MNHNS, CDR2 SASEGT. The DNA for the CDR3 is TGCGCCAGTAGGAGACTAGCGGTCCCTAGCACAGATAAGCAGTATTTT. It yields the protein CASRRLAVPSTDKQYF.

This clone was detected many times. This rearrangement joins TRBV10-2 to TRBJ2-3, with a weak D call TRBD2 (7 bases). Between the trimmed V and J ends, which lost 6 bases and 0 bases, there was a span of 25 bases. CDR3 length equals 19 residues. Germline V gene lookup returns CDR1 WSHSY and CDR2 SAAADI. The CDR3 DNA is TGCGCCAGCAGGGGGGCGCGGGGCGGGAGCGATTCTAGCACAGATACGCAGTATTTT. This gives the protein CASRGARGGSDSSTDTQYF.

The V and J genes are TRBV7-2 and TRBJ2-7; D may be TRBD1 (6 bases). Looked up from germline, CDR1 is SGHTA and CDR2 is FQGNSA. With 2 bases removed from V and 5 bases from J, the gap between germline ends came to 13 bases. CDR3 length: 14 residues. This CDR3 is CASSLSPGVNEQYF. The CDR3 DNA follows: TGTGCCAGCAGCTTAAGCCCAGGGGTAAACGAGCAGTACTTC.

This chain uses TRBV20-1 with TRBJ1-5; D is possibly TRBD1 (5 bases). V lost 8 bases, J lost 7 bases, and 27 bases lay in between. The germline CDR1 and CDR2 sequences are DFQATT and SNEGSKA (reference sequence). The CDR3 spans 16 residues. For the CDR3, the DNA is TGCAGTTCAACCGAGACCGGGGGACGGGGGAGGCAGCCCCAGCATTTT. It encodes CSSTETGGRGRQPQHF.

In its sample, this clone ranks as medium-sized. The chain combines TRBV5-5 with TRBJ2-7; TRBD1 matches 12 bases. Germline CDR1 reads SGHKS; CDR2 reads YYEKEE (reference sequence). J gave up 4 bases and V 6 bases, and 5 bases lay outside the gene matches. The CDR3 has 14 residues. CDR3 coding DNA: TGTGCCAGCATCCCGGGACAGGGGGCTTACGAGCAGTACTTC. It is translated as CASIPGQGAYEQYF.

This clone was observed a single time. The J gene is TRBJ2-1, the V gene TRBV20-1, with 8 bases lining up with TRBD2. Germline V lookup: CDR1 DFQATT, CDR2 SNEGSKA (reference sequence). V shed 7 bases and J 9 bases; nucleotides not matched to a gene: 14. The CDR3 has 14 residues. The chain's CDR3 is CSGRWPSGRGEQFF. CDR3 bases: TGCAGTGGACGATGGCCTAGCGGGCGAGGTGAGCAGTTCTTC.

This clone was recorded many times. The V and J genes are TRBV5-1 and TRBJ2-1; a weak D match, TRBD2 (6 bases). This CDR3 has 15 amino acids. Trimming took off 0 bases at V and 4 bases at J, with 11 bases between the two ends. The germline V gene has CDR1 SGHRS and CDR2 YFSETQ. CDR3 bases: TGCGCCAGCAGCTTGGGGACTAACCATTACAATGAGCAGTTCTTC. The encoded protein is CASSLGTNHYNEQFF.

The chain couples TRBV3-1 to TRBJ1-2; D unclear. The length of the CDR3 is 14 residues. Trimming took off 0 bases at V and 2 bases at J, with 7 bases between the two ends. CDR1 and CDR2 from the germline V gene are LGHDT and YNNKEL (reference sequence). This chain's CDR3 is CASSQEGLNYGYTF. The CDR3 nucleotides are TGTGCCAGCAGCCAAGAAGGATTGAACTATGGCTACACCTTC.

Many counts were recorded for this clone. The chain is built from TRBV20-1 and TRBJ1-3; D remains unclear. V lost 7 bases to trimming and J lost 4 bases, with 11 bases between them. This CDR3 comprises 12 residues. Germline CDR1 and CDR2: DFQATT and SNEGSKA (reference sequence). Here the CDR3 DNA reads TGCAGTGGGGCTGGGCTCGGAAACACCATATATTTT. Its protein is CSGAGLGNTIYF.

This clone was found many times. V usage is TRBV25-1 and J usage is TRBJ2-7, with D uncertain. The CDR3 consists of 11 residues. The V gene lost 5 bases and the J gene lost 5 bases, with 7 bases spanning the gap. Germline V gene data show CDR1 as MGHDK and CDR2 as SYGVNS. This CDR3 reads CASSLDHEQYF. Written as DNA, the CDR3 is TGTGCCAGCAGTTTAGACCACGAGCAGTACTTC.

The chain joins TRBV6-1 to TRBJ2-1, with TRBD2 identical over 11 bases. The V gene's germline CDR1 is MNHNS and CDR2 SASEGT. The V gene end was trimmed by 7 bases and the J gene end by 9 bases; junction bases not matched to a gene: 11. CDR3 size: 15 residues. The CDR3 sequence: CASKKIAGGPPEQFF. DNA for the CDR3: TGTGCCAGCAAAAAAATAGCGGGAGGGCCTCCTGAGCAGTTCTTC.

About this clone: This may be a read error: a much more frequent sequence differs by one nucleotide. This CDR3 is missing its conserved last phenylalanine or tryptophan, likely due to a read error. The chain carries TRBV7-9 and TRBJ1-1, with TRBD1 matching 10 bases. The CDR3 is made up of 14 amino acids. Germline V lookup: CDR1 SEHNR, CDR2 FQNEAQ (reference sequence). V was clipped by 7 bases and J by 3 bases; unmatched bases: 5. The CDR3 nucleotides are TGTGCCAGCACGGTTGGGACAGGGGACACTGAAGCTTTCCTT. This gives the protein CASTVGTGDTEAFL.

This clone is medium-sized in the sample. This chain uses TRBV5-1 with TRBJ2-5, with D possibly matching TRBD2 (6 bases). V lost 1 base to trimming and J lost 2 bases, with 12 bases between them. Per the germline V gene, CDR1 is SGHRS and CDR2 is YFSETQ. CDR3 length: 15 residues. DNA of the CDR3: TGCGCCAGCAGCTTGTTGGGACTCGTGCAAGAGACCCAGTACTTC. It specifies CASSLLGLVQETQYF.

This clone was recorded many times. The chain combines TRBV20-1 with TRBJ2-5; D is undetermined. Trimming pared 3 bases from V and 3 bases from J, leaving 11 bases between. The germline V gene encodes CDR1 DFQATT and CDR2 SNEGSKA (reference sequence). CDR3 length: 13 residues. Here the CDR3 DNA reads TGCAGTGCTAGTAGCAGGTCCAAAGAGACCCAGTACTTC. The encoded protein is CSASSRSKETQYF.

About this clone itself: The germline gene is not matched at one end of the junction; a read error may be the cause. The CDR3 spells CASSLGADQPQLF. DNA of the CDR3: TGCGCCAGCAGCTTGGGAGCCGATCAGCCCCAGCTTTTT. V usage is TRBV5-1 and J usage is TRBJ1-5; D remains unclear. CDR3 length equals 13 residues. The germline V gene encodes CDR1 SGHRS and CDR2 YFSETQ.

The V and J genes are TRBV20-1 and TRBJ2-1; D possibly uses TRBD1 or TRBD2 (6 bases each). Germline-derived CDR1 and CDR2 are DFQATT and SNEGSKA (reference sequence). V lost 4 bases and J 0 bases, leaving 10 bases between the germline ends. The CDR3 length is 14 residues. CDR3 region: CSAKRGDSYNEQFF. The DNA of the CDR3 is TGCAGTGCTAAGAGGGGGGACTCCTACAATGAGCAGTTCTTC.

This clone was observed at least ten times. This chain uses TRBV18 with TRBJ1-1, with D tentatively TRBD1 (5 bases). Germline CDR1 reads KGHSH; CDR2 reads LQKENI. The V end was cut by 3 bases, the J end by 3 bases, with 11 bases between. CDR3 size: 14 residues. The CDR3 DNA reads TGTGCCAGCTCACCGCGGGGGATGGACACTGAAGCTTTCTTT. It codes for CASSPRGMDTEAFF.

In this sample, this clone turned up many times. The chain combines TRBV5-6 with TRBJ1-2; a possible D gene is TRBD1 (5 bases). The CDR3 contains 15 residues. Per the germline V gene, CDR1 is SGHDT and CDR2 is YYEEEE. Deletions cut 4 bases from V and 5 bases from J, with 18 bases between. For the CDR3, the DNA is TGTGCCAGCAGCATCGGACCAGGGTCTGGGTATGGCTACACCTTC. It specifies CASSIGPGSGYGYTF.

CDR3 in DNA: TGTGCCAGCAGCCTAGGGGCTGGGCTAGCGGGACTCAGCTTGTATTTT. Translating gives CASSLGAGLAGLSLYF. This sequence joins TRBV11-2 and TRBJ2-3, with 9 nucleotides matching TRBD2. V lost 5 bases to trimming and J lost 14 bases; unmatched junction nucleotides: 20. CDR3 length: 16 amino acids. Germline V gene lookup returns CDR1 SGHAT and CDR2 FQNNGV. The variable domain in full, with the rest retrieved from reference TRBV11-2 and TRBJ2-3, is EAGVAQSPRYKIIEKRQSVAFWCNPISGHATLYWYQQILGQGPKLLIQFQNNGVVDDSQLPKDRFSAERLKGVDSTLKIQPAKLEDSAVYLCASSLGAGLAGLSLYFGPGTRLTVL.